These 9 T cell receptor beta chains share one sample of origin, sequenced in a study of vaccination effects on CD4 cells after COVID-19. Using immunoSEQ multiplex PCR, the repertoire was profiled, and TCRdb retains in-frame clones only, with some absent. Of 50,000 or so clones in the sample, around 67% were seen once. Following a roughly 9-day culture, CD4+ T cells were purified. Their antigens are not known. This specimen consisted of CD4+ T cells from PBMCs cultured without peptide, obtained before COVID-19 vaccination. The receptors originated from a human donor who received a COVID-19 vaccine.

In its sample, this clone was seen a few times. The chain carries TRBV10-3 and TRBJ2-7; D possibly uses TRBD1 or TRBD2 (6 bases each). Trimming left V 3 bases short and J 4 bases short, with 13 bases between. The CDR3 has 14 residues. Per germline, CDR1 ENHRY and CDR2 SYGVKD. CDR3 amino acids: CAISERGALYEQYF. DNA of the CDR3: TGTGCCATCAGTGAAAGGGGGGCCCTTTACGAGCAGTACTTC.

This chain links TRBV3-1 (or the pseudogene TRBV3-2) with TRBJ2-1; TRBD2 matches 11 bases. Germline-derived CDR1 and CDR2 are LGHDT and YNNKEL (reference sequence). J lost 4 bases, V lost 2 bases, and 4 bases had no gene match. The CDR3 spans 16 residues. CDR3 region: CASSQTSGRGYNEQFF. In nucleotides, the CDR3 is TGTGCCAGCAGCCAAACTAGCGGGAGAGGTTACAATGAGCAGTTCTTC.

This clone was picked up a small number of times. The J gene is TRBJ1-5, the V gene TRBV27; D remains unclear. Per germline, CDR1 MNHEY and CDR2 SMNVEV (reference sequence). The CDR3 totals 14 residues. V gave up 5 bases and J gave up 0 bases, with 8 bases separating them. The CDR3 DNA is TGTGCCAGCAGTATAAGGGATAGCAATCAGCCCCAGCATTTT. It is translated as CASSIRDSNQPQHF.

This clone was found a few times. V usage is TRBV2 and J usage is TRBJ2-5, with D possibly being TRBD2 (6 bases). CDR3 length: 16 amino acids. V lost 6 bases, J lost 0 bases, and 17 bases lay in between. Per germline, CDR1 SNHLY and CDR2 FYNNEI. CDR3 amino acids: CASRSPGLPYQETQYF. The CDR3 DNA follows: TGTGCCAGCAGGTCTCCGGGACTCCCGTACCAAGAGACCCAGTACTTC.

This chain uses TRBV7-2 with TRBJ1-2; D remains unclear. Germline V CDR1 and CDR2: SGHTA, FQGNSA. This CDR3 is 16 amino acids long. V was trimmed by 5 bases and J by 2 bases, leaving 18 bases between them. CDR3 in amino acids: CASSPARGQANYGYTF. In nucleotides, the CDR3 is TGTGCCAGCAGCCCCGCCCGAGGTCAAGCCAACTATGGCTACACCTTC. The variable domain in full, completed from reference TRBV7-2 and TRBJ1-2, reads GAGVSQSPSNKVTEKGKDVELRCDPISGHTALYWYRQSLGQGLEFLIYFQGNSAPDKSGLPSDRFSAERTGGSVSTLTIQRTQQEDSAVYLCASSPARGQANYGYTFGSGTRLTVV.

This clone was observed a handful of times. J is TRBJ1-2 and V is TRBV6-1; possibly TRBD1 for D (6 bases). V shed 3 bases and J shed 4 bases, with 9 bases lying between them. The CDR3 has 13 residues. Germline V CDR1 and CDR2: MNHNS, SASEGT. DNA for the CDR3: TGTGCCAGCAGTGACGGGGGCGGCTATGGCTACACCTTC. Its protein is CASSDGGGYGYTF.

V and J are TRBV2 and TRBJ2-1; 10 bases match TRBD2. Trimming cost V 2 bases and J 3 bases; bases outside gene matches: 10. The V gene's germline CDR1 is SNHLY and CDR2 FYNNEI. There are 18 residues in the CDR3. CDR3 sequence reads: CASSENSGRTLFYNEQFF. The CDR3 DNA reads TGTGCCAGCAGTGAAAATAGCGGGAGGACCCTCTTCTACAATGAGCAGTTCTTC.

The V call is TRBV5-1, the J call TRBJ2-7; a possible D gene is TRBD2 (6 bases). V lost 0 bases and J 5 bases, leaving 15 bases between the germline ends. Germline CDR1 SGHRS, CDR2 YFSETQ. CDR3 length: 15 residues. CDR3 in DNA: TGCGCCAGCAGCTTGGGTGGAGGGATGGTAGACGAGCAGTACTTC. Amino acid sequence: CASSLGGGMVDEQYF.

The V and J genes are TRBV21-1 and TRBJ2-7. TRBV21-1 constitutes a pseudogene. The CDR3 has 15 amino acids. The chain's CDR3 is CASSGKGIKSYEQYF. DNA of the CDR3: TGTGCCAGCAGTGGAAAAGGGATAAAATCCTACGAGCAGTACTTC.